Listed below are T cell receptor beta chains from one sample, sequenced in a study of CD8 T cells in ankylosing spondylitis. In TCRdb, the 5' RACE reads were re-called with MiXCR into one record per CDR3 protein. The repertoire consists of some 180,000 distinct CDR3 sequences, with approximately 18% occurring once and the leading ten covering approximately 4%. Sequenced input: blood, either unsorted or a sorted T cell fraction (not recorded which). The receptors stem from a male donor under 30 with ankylosing spondylitis or in good health (not recorded which). The CDR3 runs from the conserved cysteine through the conserved F or W. D genes are given only for firm matches. Size is stated for part of the rows, as once, few or many counts, or as a class when the clone is expanded.

V	J	size	D	CDR3	DNA
TRBV12-3/TRBV12-4	TRBJ2-1	many	-	CASSLPAWQGYNEQFF	TGTGCCAGCAGTTTACCCGCCTGGCAGGGGTACAATGAGCAGTTCTTC
TRBV5-5	TRBJ2-3	-	TRBD2	CASSGKTSPTDTQYF	TGTGCCAGCAGCGGGAAGACTAGCCCCACAGATACGCAGTATTTT
TRBV29-1	TRBJ2-5	few	TRBD2	CSVGAGGPETQYF	TGCAGCGTTGGTGCGGGAGGCCCCGAGACCCAGTACTTC
TRBV20-1	TRBJ2-7	few	-	CSAIRGASYEQYF	TGCAGTGCTATACGTGGGGCCTCCTACGAGCAGTACTTC
TRBV20-1	TRBJ2-2	many	TRBD2	CSARDPAGENTGELFF	TGCAGTGCTAGAGATCCGGCGGGAGAGAACACCGGGGAGCTGTTTTTT
TRBV10-1	TRBJ2-3	-	TRBD2	CASSILAGVGTDTQYF	TGCGCCAGCAGTATTCTAGCGGGAGTTGGGACAGATACGCAGTATTTT
TRBV2	TRBJ2-5	many	-	CASRLIGGVVETQYF	TGTGCCAGCAGGCTAATAGGGGGAGTGGTGGAGACCCAGTACTTC
TRBV12-3/TRBV12-4	TRBJ1-4	many	-	CASSLTGAGEKLFF	TGTGCCAGCAGTTTAACCGGGGCGGGTGAAAAACTGTTTTTT
TRBV20-1	TRBJ2-7	few	-	CSAPPGNVTPSYEQYF	TGCAGTGCTCCCCCCGGGAACGTGACCCCTTCCTACGAGCAGTACTTC
TRBV29-1	TRBJ2-1	-	-	CSVDRRDEQFF	TGCAGCGTCGACAGGAGGGATGAGCAGTTCTTC
TRBV20-1	TRBJ2-7	many	-	CSAGAGGTGDEQYF	TGCAGTGCTGGCGCCGGAGGTACCGGTGACGAGCAGTACTTC
TRBV11-3	TRBJ2-1	-	-	CASNSERPLRNEQFF	TGTGCCAGCAATTCGGAGCGGCCCCTACGGAATGAGCAGTTCTTC
TRBV20-1	TRBJ2-1	-	-	CSASPGTSRFDEQFFGYSHEQFF	-
TRBV7-2	TRBJ2-2	many	-	CASSLDPTLTGELFF	TGTGCCAGCAGCTTAGACCCCACCTTAACCGGGGAGCTGTTTTTT
TRBV5-1	TRBJ2-5	-	TRBD2	CASSWSVAGPQETQYF	TGCGCCAGCAGCTGGAGTGTAGCGGGACCCCAAGAGACCCAGTACTTC
TRBV2	TRBJ2-1	many	-	CASRVLNNEQFF	TGTGCCAGCAGGGTCTTAAACAATGAGCAGTTCTTC
TRBV20-1	TRBJ2-7	many	-	CSARDSGSAYEQYF	TGCAGTGCTAGAGATTCAGGGAGTGCTTACGAGCAGTACTTC
TRBV20-1	TRBJ1-4	-	-	CSARDDGEKLFF	TGCAGTGCTCGAGACGACGGGGAAAAACTGTTTTTT
TRBV6-5	TRBJ2-7	many	TRBD2	CASSAGLAGPNEQYF	TGTGCCAGCAGTGCGGGACTAGCGGGACCCAACGAGCAGTACTTC
TRBV7-3	TRBJ2-1	-	TRBD2	CASSSSGLPDESYNEQFF	TGTGCCAGCAGCTCCTCGGGACTACCTGATGAGTCCTACAATGAGCAGTTCTTC
TRBV2	TRBJ2-3	many	-	CASSEADTDTQYF	TGTGCCAGCAGTGAAGCGGACACAGATACGCAGTATTTT
TRBV6-2/TRBV6-3	TRBJ1-4	many	TRBD1	CASRPNRGGGEKLFF	TGTGCCAGCAGACCTAACAGGGGAGGAGGCGAAAAACTGTTTTTT
TRBV12-3/TRBV12-4	TRBJ2-3	many	TRBD2	CASSLLAGGRTDTQYF	TGTGCCAGCAGTTTACTAGCGGGAGGTCGAACAGATACGCAGTATTTT
TRBV5-1	TRBJ1-4	many	TRBD1	CASNSGQGGEKLFF	TGCGCCAGCAACAGTGGACAGGGGGGTGAAAAACTGTTTTTT
TRBV24-1	TRBJ2-7	many	-	CATSDSNRDYEQYF	TGTGCCACCAGTGATTCCAACAGGGACTACGAGCAGTACTTC
TRBV29-1	TRBJ2-3	many	-	CSVQGDTQYF	TGCAGCGTGCAGGGAGATACGCAGTATTTT
TRBV12-3/TRBV12-4	TRBJ2-2	many	TRBD2	CASSPGLASGELFF	TGTGCCAGCAGCCCTGGACTAGCGTCCGGGGAGCTGTTTTTT
TRBV6-4	TRBJ2-1	many	-	CASRRTARPYNEQFF	TGTGCCAGCAGAAGGACTGCACGACCCTACAATGAGCAGTTCTTC
TRBV20-1	TRBJ2-1	many	TRBD2	CSARDSVSLAGGQFF	TGCAGTGCTAGAGATTCTGTCTCACTAGCGGGAGGGCAGTTCTTC
TRBV5-1	TRBJ1-5	many	-	CASSLDRSQPQHF	TGCGCCAGCAGCTTGGACAGGAGCCAGCCCCAGCATTTT
TRBV7-8	TRBJ2-7	few	-	CASSLQPGQKYEQYF	TGTGCCAGCAGCCTCCAACCGGGACAAAAGTACGAGCAGTACTTC
TRBV29-1	TRBJ2-7	-	TRBD1	CSATSGQVTYEQYF	TGCAGCGCAACCTCTGGACAGGTGACTTACGAGCAGTACTTC
TRBV10-3	TRBJ2-7	many	TRBD1	CAISGTGGEEQYF	TGTGCCATCAGTGGGACAGGGGGTGAGGAGCAGTACTTC
TRBV20-1	TRBJ1-2	many	TRBD1	CSAATGGRDYGYTF	TGCAGTGCTGCGACAGGGGGCCGGGACTATGGCTACACCTTC
TRBV2	TRBJ2-2	many	TRBD1	CASSESRGFDGELFF	TGTGCCAGCAGTGAGTCCAGGGGGTTTGACGGGGAGCTGTTTTTT
TRBV27	TRBJ1-1	-	TRBD1	CASSLRTGQNTEAFF	TGTGCCAGCAGTCTCCGGACAGGGCAGAACACTGAAGCTTTCTTT
TRBV20-1	TRBJ2-5	many	TRBD2	CSARDLGLAGGETQYF	TGCAGTGCTAGAGATCTCGGACTAGCGGGAGGAGAGACCCAGTACTTC
TRBV12-3/TRBV12-4	TRBJ2-7	many	TRBD2	CASSILAGAGEQYF	TGTGCCAGCAGTATTCTAGCGGGAGCGGGCGAGCAGTACTTC
TRBV7-8	TRBJ1-2	many	-	CASSAREVGNYGYTF	TGTGCCAGCAGCGCCAGAGAGGTGGGAAACTATGGCTACACCTTC
TRBV20-1	TRBJ2-4	few	-	CSASGGLAKNIQYF	TGCAGTGCTTCAGGGGGGCTAGCCAAAAACATTCAGTACTTC
TRBV20-1	TRBJ2-7	many	TRBD2	CSARSLAGPYEQYF	TGCAGTGCTAGATCCTTAGCGGGACCGTACGAGCAGTACTTC
TRBV12-3/TRBV12-4	TRBJ2-1	many	-	CASSLGYGEQFF	TGTGCCAGCAGTTTAGGGTACGGTGAGCAGTTCTTC
TRBV29-1	TRBJ2-2	many	-	CSVADTGELFF	TGCAGCGTTGCTGACACCGGGGAGCTGTTTTTT
TRBV4-1	TRBJ2-3	many	-	CASSQERTGGTDTQYF	TGCGCCAGCAGCCAAGAACGAACAGGCGGCACAGATACGCAGTATTTT
TRBV4-2	TRBJ2-3	few	TRBD2	CASSQESAGLARFGFSTDTQYF	TGTGCCAGCAGCCAAGAATCGGCGGGACTAGCTCGTTTCGGTTTCAGCACAGATACGCAGTATTTT
TRBV29-1	TRBJ2-7	-	TRBD1	CSVLGQISYEQYF	TGCAGCGTACTGGGACAGATCTCCTACGAGCAGTACTTC
TRBV30	TRBJ2-1	many	TRBD2	CAWKRLAGFGNEQFF	TGTGCCTGGAAGAGACTAGCGGGATTTGGCAATGAGCAGTTCTTC
TRBV7-2	TRBJ2-2	once	TRBD2	CASSLIAGTNTGELFF	TGTGCCAGCAGCTTAATAGCGGGGACGAACACCGGGGAGCTGTTTTTT
TRBV7-8	TRBJ2-1	many	TRBD2	CASSLQSSGSPYNEQFF	TGTGCCAGCAGCTTACAATCGAGCGGGAGCCCCTACAATGAGCAGTTCTTC
TRBV9	TRBJ2-6	many	-	CASSPRGLSGANVLTF	TGTGCCAGCAGCCCCCGGGGGCTCTCTGGGGCCAACGTCCTGACTTTC
TRBV5-5	TRBJ2-1	many	-	CASSRNLLGSSYNEQFF	TGTGCCAGCAGCCGAAACCTGCTGGGGAGCTCCTACAATGAGCAGTTCTTC
TRBV7-9	TRBJ2-2	once	-	CASSPKTEELFF	TGTGCCAGCAGCCCTAAAACTGAGGAGCTGTTTTTT
TRBV29-1	TRBJ2-4	-	-	CSVEGLGEGVTKNIQYF	TGCAGCGTTGAAGGCCTGGGGGAGGGGGTTACCAAAAACATTCAGTACTTC